Listed below are T cell receptor beta chains from one sample, sequenced in a study of shared clonotypes between healthy human individuals. TCRdb's table, derived via immunoSEQ multiplex PCR, lists solely in-frame clones and lacks some. The sample includes under 2,500,000 clones, approximately 96% seen only once; the top ten take roughly 0.13%. Sequenced: naive CD4+ T cells sorted from blood. These TCRs come from a man aged 18-30 years in good health. The CDR3 runs from the conserved cysteine through the conserved F or W. The D gene is left open where the match is weak. Not all rows give a size; the values are once, few, many and, for expanded clones, a class.

clone_size,d_call,v_call,cdr3_length,j_call,cdr3_nt,cdr3_aa
-,-,TRBV9,15,TRBJ2-2,TGTGCCAGCAGCCCCACAAGCTGGAACACCGGGGAGCTGTTTTTT,CASSPTSWNTGELFF
few,TRBD1,TRBV18,15,TRBJ1-1,TGTGCCAGCTCACCGATGACAGGGGTTAACACTGAAGCTTTCTTT,CASSPMTGVNTEAFF
-,-,TRBV10-3,14,TRBJ2-7,TGTGCCATCAGTGAAGTCGAGACCGCCTACGAGCAGTACTTC,CAISEVETAYEQYF
-,-,TRBV30,11,TRBJ2-7,TGTGCCTGGAGTTATAAGAACGAGCAGTACTTC,CAWSYKNEQYF
-,-,TRBV7-9,16,TRBJ2-3,TGTGCCAGCAGCTTATTTGGTAGCCCTAGCACAGATACGCAGTATTTT,CASSLFGSPSTDTQYF
-,TRBD1,TRBV15,15,TRBJ1-2,TGTGCCACCAGCAGAGATCGACAGGGGGCGAGTGGCTACACCTTC,CATSRDRQGASGYTF
-,TRBD1,TRBV30,15,TRBJ1-4,TGTGCCTGTTCGCCGGGACAGGGGCCTAATGAAAAACTGTTTTTT,CACSPGQGPNEKLFF
-,-,TRBV7-6,12,TRBJ2-3,TGTGCCAGCAGCTTACGATCTGATACGCAGTATTTT,CASSLRSDTQYF
-,TRBD2,TRBV10-3,16,TRBJ2-1,TGTGCCATCACCCCGGTGGAAGCGGGGGCGTCCAATGAGCAGTTCTTC,CAITPVEAGASNEQFF
-,TRBD2,TRBV6-6,14,TRBJ2-7,TGTGCCAGCAGTTATCTAGCGGGGACCTACGAGCAGTACTTC,CASSYLAGTYEQYF
-,-,TRBV7-9,16,TRBJ2-2,TGTGCCAGCAGCCCTAGAATGGGCCAATCCACCGGGGAGCTGTTTTTT,CASSPRMGQSTGELFF
-,TRBD1,TRBV27,16,TRBJ2-2,TGTGCCAGCAGGGCCGGAGGACAGGTTAGGAACGGGGAGCTGTTTTTT,CASRAGGQVRNGELFF
-,TRBD1,TRBV12-5,16,TRBJ1-3,TGTGCTAGTGGTTCGAACACAGGGGGAGGAGGAAACACCATATATTTT,CASGSNTGGGGNTIYF
once,TRBD1,TRBV4-1,14,TRBJ2-7,TGCGCCAGCAGCCGACAGGGCCCGGGATACGAGCAGTACTTC,CASSRQGPGYEQYF
-,-,TRBV29-1,13,TRBJ2-1,TGCAGCGTTGAAAATCGAGGCTTCAATGAGCAGTTCTTC,CSVENRGFNEQFF
-,-,TRBV2,12,TRBJ2-3,TGTGCCAGCAGTCTTAGCACAGATACGCAGTATTTT,CASSLSTDTQYF
once,TRBD2,TRBV5-6,15,TRBJ2-5,TGTGCCAGCAGCTTTAGCGGGAGGGCCTGGGAGACCCAGTACTTC,CASSFSGRAWETQYF
-,-,TRBV4-1,15,TRBJ2-7,TGCGCCAGCAGCCAAGGATTGGGGAATCCCTACGAGCAGTACTTC,CASSQGLGNPYEQYF
-,-,TRBV19,15,TRBJ2-5,TGTGCCAGTAGCATAGATACCAGCCTCCAAGAGACCCAGTACTTC,CASSIDTSLQETQYF
-,-,TRBV4-3,17,TRBJ2-7,TGCGCCAGCAGCCATGATAGGACGACTGGAAGCTCCTACGAGCAGTACTTC,CASSHDRTTGSSYEQYF
-,TRBD2,TRBV5-1,16,TRBJ2-5,TGCGCCAGCAGCTTGGCCTCCGGGACTACTCAAGAGACCCAGTACTTC,CASSLASGTTQETQYF
-,-,TRBV19,13,TRBJ1-1,TGTGCCACCCTTACCCGACAGAACACTGAAGCTTTCTTT,CATLTRQNTEAFF
-,-,TRBV7-2,14,TRBJ2-5,TGTGCCAGCAGCTTAGCGGGAGCACGGGAGACCCAGTACTTC,CASSLAGARETQYF
once,-,TRBV7-8,14,TRBJ2-3,TGTGCCAGCAGCTTAGGTCGTAGCACAGATACGCAGTATTTT,CASSLGRSTDTQYF
-,-,TRBV27,15,TRBJ1-3,TGTGCCAGCAGTGACGGACAGAAGGTTGGAAACACCATATATTTT,CASSDGQKVGNTIYF
-,TRBD1,TRBV28,14,TRBJ2-7,TGTGCCAGCAGTTTAGGGGACAGGGCCTACGAGCAGTACTTC,CASSLGDRAYEQYF
-,-,TRBV19,13,TRBJ1-5,TGTGCCACTCGCAGGGTAGGAGTTCAGCCCCAGCATTTT,CATRRVGVQPQHF
-,-,TRBV6-6,13,TRBJ1-2,TGTGCCAGCAGACAAACAGTGCTCTATGGCTACACCTTC,CASRQTVLYGYTF
once,-,TRBV9,15,TRBJ2-1,TGTGCCAGCAGCGTATGGGACAAGAGCCACAATGAGCAGTTCTTC,CASSVWDKSHNEQFF
-,-,TRBV7-2,15,TRBJ2-7,TGTGCCAGCAGAACCTCAGGGGAGGGGAGCTACGAGCAGTACTTC,CASRTSGEGSYEQYF
once,-,TRBV27,13,TRBJ1-1,TGTGCCAGCAGGGTTTCCGCGGACACTGAAGCTTTCTTT,CASRVSADTEAFF
once,-,TRBV6-4,14,TRBJ2-3,TGTGCCAGCACCCTTATAAAGCTACCAGATACGCAGTATTTT,CASTLIKLPDTQYF
-,-,TRBV28,13,TRBJ1-2,TGTGCCAGCAGTCCCCCCGAACCCTATGGCTACACCTTC,CASSPPEPYGYTF
-,TRBD1,TRBV18,16,TRBJ2-1,TGTGCCAGCTCACCGACCGACAGGGGTATGGGGCCTGAGCAGTTCTTC,CASSPTDRGMGPEQFF
once,-,TRBV7-2,15,TRBJ1-3,TGTGCCAGCAGCTTAGGTCTTTCCCCTGGAAACACCATATATTTT,CASSLGLSPGNTIYF
-,TRBD1,TRBV2,13,TRBJ1-2,TGTGCCAGCAGTGTCGGACAGGAGTATGGCTACACCTTC,CASSVGQEYGYTF
once,-,TRBV5-1,13,TRBJ1-1,TGCGCCAGCAGCCTAGACACCAACACTGAAGCTTTCTTT,CASSLDTNTEAFF
-,TRBD2,TRBV11-2,15,TRBJ2-7,TGTGCCAGCAGCTTCGGACTAGCGAGCGCCTACGAGCAGTACTTC,CASSFGLASAYEQYF
-,-,TRBV7-9,12,TRBJ1-1,TGTGCCAGCAGCTTAGATATTCAGGAAGGTTCCTTT,CASSLDIQEGSF
-,-,TRBV11-2,17,TRBJ1-3,TGTGCCAGCAGCTTCCGTCAGGGGCTCAGCTCTGGAAACACCATATATTTT,CASSFRQGLSSGNTIYF
-,TRBD1,TRBV9,18,TRBJ2-6,TGTGCCAGCAGCGTAGGGGGACAGGGCGGAACTGGGGCCAACGTCCTGACTTTC,CASSVGGQGGTGANVLTF
-,-,TRBV19,15,TRBJ2-1,TGTGCCAGTAGCCCCAATTTAGGAGGTAAGGATGAGCAGTTCTTC,CASSPNLGGKDEQFF
-,-,TRBV5-4,14,TRBJ2-2,TGTGCCAGCAGCCCGGACAGTAACACCGGGGAGCTGTTTTTT,CASSPDSNTGELFF
-,-,TRBV10-1,15,TRBJ2-7,TGCGCCAGCAGCCCGGAGGTTGATAGCGCCTACGAGCAGTACTTC,CASSPEVDSAYEQYF
once,-,TRBV19,14,TRBJ1-3,TGTGCCAGTAGTATAACGGGTCCCGGAAACACCATATATTTT,CASSITGPGNTIYF
-,TRBD1,TRBV5-1,14,TRBJ2-7,TGCGCCAGCAGCATGACAGGGGCCAACTACGAGCAGTACTTC,CASSMTGANYEQYF
-,-,TRBV7-3,15,TRBJ2-5,TGTGCCAGCAGCTATTCCTCGGGGAGCCAAGAGACCCAGTACTTC,CASSYSSGSQETQYF
-,-,TRBV4-2,19,TRBJ2-7,TGTGCCAGCAGCCAAGAGGTACTCTTTCCCGGGCCAGGGACCTACGAGCAGTACTTC,CASSQEVLFPGPGTYEQYF
few,-,TRBV10-1,12,TRBJ2-7,TGCGCCAGCAGTGCCGGGGACTACGAGCAGTACTTC,CASSAGDYEQYF
-,-,TRBV7-7,14,TRBJ2-7,TGTGCTAGCAGCTTAGTCGGCGGTGCCTACGAGCAGTACTTC,CASSLVGGAYEQYF
once,-,TRBV7-3,16,TRBJ1-4,TGTGCCAGCAGCCGTGTTGGGGGACTCGATAATGAAAAACTGTTTTTT,CASSRVGGLDNEKLFF
-,-,TRBV10-3,15,TRBJ1-6,TGTGCCATCAGGGCAATGAGGACAGATAATTCACCCCTCCACTTT,CAIRAMRTDNSPLHF
-,-,TRBV7-2,13,TRBJ1-2,TGTGCCAGCAGCCCCCGGTTGGGGGACGGCTACACCTTC,CASSPRLGDGYTF
-,-,TRBV2,15,TRBJ2-3,TGTGCCAGCAGTGATAAGGGTTCCAGCACAGATACGCAGTATTTT,CASSDKGSSTDTQYF
-,-,TRBV7-9,11,TRBJ2-7,TGTGCCAGCAGCTTAGCGCGCGAGCAGTACTTC,CASSLAREQYF
once,-,TRBV30,13,TRBJ1-1,TGTGCCTGGAGTGTTCGGATGAACACTGAAGCTTTCTTT,CAWSVRMNTEAFF
-,TRBD1,TRBV11-2,14,TRBJ2-7,TGTGCCAGCAGCTCCAACAGGGGGTCCTACGAGCAGTACTTC,CASSSNRGSYEQYF